This TCR beta chain was identified in a study of identifying expanded T cells in peripheral blood. Collection occurred without any documented infections or immune events in donors. TCRdb's table, derived via immunoSEQ multiplex PCR, lists solely in-frame clones and lacks some. The table shows tens of thousands of clones, with roughly 90% occurring only once. As concerns this clone: Antigen specificity is unknown.

This CDR3 has 12 amino acids. Germline CDR1 reads SGHTA; CDR2 reads FQGNSA. Between the trimmed V and J ends, which lost 6 bases and 5 bases, there was a span of 10 bases. Study-wide results and limits: Approximately two-week clone count variance significantly increased as total template count grew. Technical replicates showed roughly 1.2 changed clones; approximately 2 weeks 15 to 20; four weeks 19.

The sequence was obtained from a person aged 18 to 70 in good health. The sequenced sample consisted of blood. V is TRBV7-2 and J is TRBJ2-5; TRBD1 or TRBD2 may be the D gene (5 bases each). The CDR3, as DNA: TGTGCCAGCAGGGGGGAAGGGGAGACCCAGTACTTC. Its protein is CASRGEGETQYF. The full variable domain, rest sourced from reference TRBV7-2 and TRBJ2-5, is GAGVSQSPSNKVTEKGKDVELRCDPISGHTALYWYRQSLGQGLEFLIYFQGNSAPDKSGLPSDRFSAERTGGSVSTLTIQRTQQEDSAVYLCASRGEGETQYFGPGTRLLVL.